This TCR beta chain was sequenced for a study of T cells in Graves' hyperthyroidism and ophthalmopathy. General study results and limits: A model of 13 V-J pairs discriminated ophthalmopathy from stable hyperthyroidism. Clonotypes that were expanded in thyroid above 0.001 mostly appeared in blood too.

Concerning this clonotype: The antigen is not known.

Amplification yielded TCR beta CDR3 regions, with RNA transcripts as the source. Using the HTBI primer set, a first-round RT-PCR was run on the TCR CDR3. TCRdb redid the calling of the multiplex PCR reads with MiXCR, one entry per CDR3 protein. This table has 500,000 to 650,000 distinct CDR3 sequences, over 35% appearing once. Patients showing uncontrolled infection, other autoimmune disease, pregnancy or lactation were ineligible. This CDR3 has 14 amino acids. The ends were cut back, 1 base at V and 4 bases at J, with 8 bases in the middle. The V gene's germline CDR1 is SGHRS and CDR2 YFSETQ. The gene calls are TRBV5-1 and TRBJ1-4, with a tentative D call TRBD1 (6 bases). Material for sequencing was peripheral blood or thyroid tissue (not recorded which). This receptor was taken from an adult woman with Graves' disease, either hyperthyroidism or ophthalmopathy (not recorded which). As DNA, the CDR3 is TGCGCCAGCAGCTTGAAGGGGGGTAATGAAAAACTGTTTTTT. It specifies CASSLKGGNEKLFF.